The sequence of this TCR beta chain was determined in a study of blood T cell repertoires in COVID-19. The overall study: Sites across the United States, Italy and Spain contributed samples from acute and convalescent COVID-19. PBMCs, B-cell-depleted T cells, or T cells were the source of the cDNA or gDNA that made up the material.

Per the study methods: From reference gene primer amplification, estimates of nucleated cell counts were derived. The assay was immunoSEQ multiplex PCR, and TCRdb's table has in-frame clones only and misses some. That table is the source of V, J and clone size, and D and trimming were worked out from the DNA. The sample lists some 380,000 clones, 90% occurring once. Germline CDR1 and CDR2: DFQATT and SNEGSKA (reference sequence). Trimming stripped 3 bases from V and 7 bases from J, with 16 bases between. There are 14 residues in the CDR3. This receptor was identified in a man in his late teens or twenties with active or convalescent COVID-19. The rearrangement uses TRBV20-1 and TRBJ2-1; D may be TRBD2 (6 bases). Sequenced sample: peripheral blood. CDR3 nucleotides: TGCAGTGCTAGTAATGGGGGGTCATGGAATGAGCAGTTCTTC. Translating it yields CSASNGGSWNEQFF.